Below, 29 T cell receptor beta chains from the same sample are listed, as sequenced in a study of cytomegalovirus exposure and HLA in healthy donors. The PCR ran on 60 Vbeta and 13 Jbeta primers. Assay used: immunoSEQ multiplex PCR; TCRdb lists only in-frame clones, some missing. In the table there are more than 95,000 clones, over 65% of which are singletons. The sample consisted of PBMCs. The receptors derive from a man in his fifties or sixties in good health and CMV-seronegative.

This clone showed up just once. This chain connects TRBV21-1 to TRBJ2-7; the table names TRBD2, a call not compared with the DNA. TRBV21-1 is reported as a pseudogene. The CDR3 is 13 amino acids. CDR3 amino acids: CASSKGSSYEQYV. CDR3 sequence (DNA): TGTGCCAGCAGCAAAGGGAGCTCCTACGAGCAGTACGTC.

The V and J genes are TRBV7-8 and TRBJ1-4; 8 bases agree with TRBD1. CDR1 and CDR2 from the germline V gene are SGHVS and FQNEAQ. Trimming cost V 3 bases and J 5 bases; bases outside gene matches: 2. The CDR3 sequence is 14 residues long. The CDR3 nucleotides are TGTGCCAGCAGCTTGGGACAGGTGAATGAAAAACTGTTTTTT. Translating it yields CASSLGQVNEKLFF.

Note on this clone: The same CDR3 arises from other DNA sequences in this sample as well. V and J are TRBV11-3 and TRBJ1-1; D gene uncertain. The V gene's germline CDR1 is SGHNT and CDR2 YENEEA. Trimming shortened V by 5 bases and J by 5 bases, and 12 bases separated the two germline ends. This CDR3 is 13 amino acids long. CDR3 coding DNA: TGTGCCAGCAGCATTAACCAGAGGACTGAAGCTTTCTTT. This encodes CASSINQRTEAFF.

Concerning this clone: In the same sample, other DNA sequences code for this CDR3. V and J are TRBV19 and TRBJ1-6; TRBD1 aligns across 8 bases. This CDR3 contains 13 residues. The J segment lost 10 bases and the V segment lost 6 bases, leaving 5 bases of the junction unmatched. Germline V gives CDR1 LNHDA, CDR2 SQIVND (reference sequence). DNA for the CDR3: TGTGCCAGTAGGGACAGGGTGGGGTCACCCCTCCACTTT. Its translation is CASRDRVGSPLHF.

This rearrangement joins TRBV25-1 to TRBJ1-2; D is uncertain. The CDR3 has 14 residues. The germline V gene has CDR1 MGHDK and CDR2 SYGVNS. Trimming left V 1 base short and J 0 bases short, with 6 bases between. The CDR3 loop is CASSEFLANYGYTF. CDR3 sequence (DNA): TGTGCCAGCAGTGAATTTCTTGCTAACTATGGCTACACCTTC.

The chain links TRBV7-7 to TRBJ2-5; 8 bases agree with TRBD2. The length of the CDR3 is 15 residues. Germline values: CDR1 SSHAT, CDR2 FNYEAQ (reference sequence). The J segment lost 2 bases and the V segment lost 5 bases, leaving 7 bases of the junction unmatched. The CDR3 bases are TGTGCCAGCAGCCCCCGTACTAGCGGTCAAGAGACCCAGTACTTC. Translated, it gives CASSPRTSGQETQYF.

V gene TRBV7-2 combines with J gene TRBJ2-7; no clear D gene. Germline CDR1 is SGHTA and CDR2 is FQGNSA. The CDR3 sequence is 14 residues long. V lost 3 bases, J lost 2 bases, and 11 bases lay in between. The CDR3 DNA is TGTGCCAGCAGCTTCATAGGCGGAACCTACGAGCAGTACTTC. Translation gives CASSFIGGTYEQYF. The whole variable domain, remainder taken from reference TRBV7-2 and TRBJ2-7, is GAGVSQSPSNKVTEKGKDVELRCDPISGHTALYWYRQSLGQGLEFLIYFQGNSAPDKSGLPSDRFSAERTGGSVSTLTIQRTQQEDSAVYLCASSFIGGTYEQYFGPGTRLTVT.

J is TRBJ1-1 and V is TRBV6-1, with TRBD1 identical over 7 bases. Trimming at V came to 0 bases and at J to 7 bases, leaving 2 bases not matched to a gene. The germline V gene has CDR1 MNHNS and CDR2 SASEGT. The CDR3 has 13 residues. The chain's CDR3 is CASSEARDSEAFF. The CDR3 DNA reads as TGTGCCAGCAGTGAAGCGCGGGACAGTGAAGCTTTCTTT.

CDR3 DNA sequence: TGCGCCAGCAGACGAGGGACAGAGGAGACTGAAGCTTTCTTT. It specifies CASRRGTEETEAFF. The chain combines TRBV5-1 with TRBJ1-1; 7 nucleotides line up with TRBD1. This CDR3 comprises 14 residues. V lost 5 bases, J lost 5 bases, and 9 bases stayed unmatched. Germline V gene lookup returns CDR1 SGHRS and CDR2 YFSETQ.

The gene calls are TRBV11-3 and TRBJ2-7; maybe TRBD1 (6 bases). The CDR3 covers 13 residues. In germline, CDR1 is SGHNT, CDR2 YENEEA. The V end was cut by 5 bases, the J end by 2 bases, with 10 bases between. The CDR3 DNA is TGTGCCAGCAGCATGGGACACGCCTACGAGCAGTACTTC. Protein: CASSMGHAYEQYF. Supplemented by reference TRBV11-3 and TRBJ2-7, the full variable domain reads EAGVVQSPRYKIIEKKQPVAFWCNPISGHNTLYWYLQNLGQGPELLIRYENEEAVDDSQLPKDRFSAERLKGVDSTLKIQPAELGDSAVYLCASSMGHAYEQYFGPGTRLTVT.

The genes are TRBV4-2 and TRBJ2-2; the match to TRBD2 covers 9 bases. J was trimmed by 7 bases and V by 1 base; bases with no gene match: 4. The V gene's germline CDR1 is LGHNA and CDR2 YNFKEQ. CDR3 length: 15 residues. The CDR3 DNA is TGTGCCAGCAGCCAAGGCGGGGGGGCGATCGGGGAGCTGTTTTTT. Translating it yields CASSQGGGAIGELFF.

The V gene is TRBV5-1, the J gene TRBJ2-5, with D maybe TRBD2 (7 bases). CDR3 size: 17 residues. The germline V and J ends were trimmed by 0 bases and 2 bases, with 17 bases remaining between them. The germline gives CDR1 SGHRS, CDR2 YFSETQ. The CDR3 DNA is TGCGCCAGCAGCTTGGCAAGGGGGGGCCCCCCACAAGAGACCCAGTACTTC. It is translated as CASSLARGGPPQETQYF. The variable domain in full, with the rest retrieved from reference TRBV5-1 and TRBJ2-5, is KAGVTQTPRYLIKTRGQQVTLSCSPISGHRSVSWYQQTPGQGLQFLFEYFSETQRNKGNFPGRFSGRQFSNSRSEMNVSTLELGDSALYLCASSLARGGPPQETQYFGPGTRLLVL.

Concerning this clone: The conserved closing phenylalanine or tryptophan is absent in this CDR3, likely reflecting a read error. This chain connects TRBV6-1 to TRBJ1-2; 9 bases fit TRBD1. After removal of 7 bases from V and 3 bases from J, the junction contained 3 bases not matched to a gene. The V gene's germline CDR1 is MNHNS and CDR2 SASEGT. The CDR3 is made up of 13 amino acids. CDR3: CASKDRGYYGYTL. Written as DNA, the CDR3 is TGTGCCAGCAAGGACAGGGGATACTATGGCTACACCCTC.

This clone was counted a single time. This chain joins TRBV5-1 and TRBJ2-2; a weak D match, TRBD2 (5 bases). Trimming left V 6 bases short and J 5 bases short, with 17 bases between. Germline V gene lookup returns CDR1 SGHRS and CDR2 YFSETQ. The CDR3 consists of 15 residues. CDR3 bases: TGCGCCAGCACCTCGCGGGCAGGCGCTACCGGGGAGCTGTTTTTT. This gives the protein CASTSRAGATGELFF.

This chain joins TRBV6-1 and TRBJ2-6; TRBD1 matches 12 bases. The V and J ends lost 0 bases and 4 bases, in that order; junction bases with no gene match: 13. CDR1 MNHNS and CDR2 SASEGT come from the germline V gene. The CDR3 extends over 21 amino acids. This CDR3 is CASSEAPGGGTGGSGANVLTF. The CDR3 DNA is TGTGCCAGCAGTGAAGCGCCCGGGGGCGGGACAGGGGGCTCGGGGGCCAACGTCCTGACTTTC.

The chain couples TRBV11-1 to TRBJ2-1; no firm D call. The CDR3 runs 12 residues. Germline CDR1 SGHAT, CDR2 FQDESV (reference sequence). The germline V and J ends were trimmed by 7 bases and 2 bases, with 6 bases remaining between them. The CDR3 reads CASTQTYNEQFF. CDR3 DNA: TGTGCCAGCACCCAGACCTACAATGAGCAGTTCTTC. The full variable domain, in which reference TRBV11-1 and TRBJ2-1 provide the parts outside the CDR3, is EAEVAQSPRYKITEKSQAVAFWCDPISGHATLYWYRQILGQGPELLVQFQDESVVDDSQLPKDRFSAERLKGVDSTLKIQPAELGDSAMYLCASTQTYNEQFFGPGTRLTVL.

V usage is TRBV28 and J usage is TRBJ2-2, with TRBD2 identical over 14 bases. From germline, CDR1 is MDHEN and CDR2 SYDVKM. There are 17 residues in the CDR3. V lost 5 bases and J lost 7; bases outside the gene matches: 9. CDR3 nucleotides: TGTGCCAGCAGTCCAACGGGACTAGCGGGGGAGGGCGGGGAGCTGTTTTTT. Protein: CASSPTGLAGEGGELFF.

V and J are TRBV12-5 and TRBJ1-1, with D perhaps matching TRBD1 (5 bases). The CDR3 spans 14 residues. The germline V and J ends were trimmed by 3 bases and 0 bases, with 8 bases remaining between them. The V gene's germline CDR1 is LGHNT and CDR2 FRNRAP. CDR3 loop: CASGLGTMNTEAFF. In nucleotides, the CDR3 is TGTGCTAGTGGTTTAGGGACTATGAACACTGAAGCTTTCTTT.

The chain joins TRBV5-1 to TRBJ2-1; the match to TRBD2 covers 13 bases. Germline V gives CDR1 SGHRS, CDR2 YFSETQ. The junction had 4 bases not matched to a gene; V was cut back by 4 bases and J by 0 bases. The CDR3 loop spans 17 amino acids. CDR3 in DNA: TGCGCCAGCAGCATGGGACTAGCGGGGATCTCCTACAATGAGCAGTTCTTC. It yields the protein CASSMGLAGISYNEQFF.

CDR3 coding DNA: TGTGCCAGCAGCCAAAATGACAGGTTCACTAATTACGAGCAGTACGTC. Protein product: CASSQNDRFTNYEQYV. This sequence joins TRBV28 and TRBJ2-7, with D perhaps matching TRBD1 (6 bases). CDR3 length: 16 residues. V was trimmed by 6 bases and J by 4 bases, leaving 22 bases between them. CDR1 is MDHEN, CDR2 SYDVKM, per germline.

This clone was picked up one time. This chain links TRBV10-1 with TRBJ2-3, with 9 nucleotides matching TRBD1. Germline V gene lookup returns CDR1 WNHNN and CDR2 SYGVQD (reference sequence). The CDR3 consists of 16 residues. Trimming took 2 bases from V and 6 from J; bases not matched to a gene: 9. The CDR3 region has the DNA TGCGCCAGCAGTGAGGGGACAGGGTGGGTGGGGGATACGCAGTATTTT. Translating it yields CASSEGTGWVGDTQYF.

V and J are TRBV6-1 and TRBJ1-2; 8 bases fit TRBD1. Germline assignment: CDR1 MNHNS and CDR2 SASEGT. The trim removed 1 base at V and 8 bases at J, leaving 3 bases unmatched. The length of the CDR3 is 13 residues. The CDR3 is CASSEDWTGGYTF. CDR3 coding DNA: TGTGCCAGCAGTGAAGACTGGACAGGGGGCTACACCTTC.

The chain uses TRBV30 and TRBJ1-1, with a weak D call TRBD1 (5 bases). The CDR3 runs 13 residues. The V end lost 0 bases, the J end lost 2 bases, and 7 bases lay between the germline ends. From germline, CDR1 is GTSNPN and CDR2 SVGIG (reference sequence). The CDR3 loop reads CAWSVQGNTEAFF. The CDR3 coding sequence is TGTGCCTGGAGTGTCCAGGGAAACACTGAAGCTTTCTTT.

This chain connects TRBV6-1 to TRBJ1-2; D not certain. The CDR3 runs to 11 residues. From germline, CDR1 is MNHNS and CDR2 SASEGT. V lost 7 bases to trimming and J lost 8 bases, with 11 bases between them. This chain's CDR3 is CASTSPGGYTF. The CDR3 coding sequence is TGTGCCAGCACCTCCCCGGGGGGCTACACCTTC.

The rearrangement links TRBV6-5 to TRBJ1-6, with TRBD1 identical over 7 bases. Germline trimming cut 2 bases from V and 7 bases from J; bases unmatched to any gene: 2. CDR1 is MNHEY and CDR2 is SVGAGI in the germline V gene. The CDR3 loop spans 14 amino acids. Written as DNA, the CDR3 is TGTGCCAGCAGTTACGACAGGGTAAATTCACCCCTCCACTTT. This translates into CASSYDRVNSPLHF.

The CDR3 DNA sequence: TGTGCCAGCAGATTACCGGGACTAGCGGGGGGGTTATTATCGTTAGAGACCCAGTACTTC. Protein: CASRLPGLAGGLLSLETQYF. The chain couples TRBV7-8 to TRBJ2-5; TRBD2 agrees at 16 bases. V gave up 6 bases and J gave up 4 bases; unmatched junction bases: 17. Germline CDR1 reads SGHVS; CDR2 reads FQNEAQ. This CDR3 region has 20 residues.

The gene calls are TRBV5-1 and TRBJ1-1, with a weak D call TRBD1 (6 bases). V lost 4 bases, J lost 3 bases, and 16 bases lay in between. The CDR3 loop spans 15 amino acids. Germline values: CDR1 SGHRS, CDR2 YFSETQ. The CDR3 sequence: CASSLFWEGDTEAFF. DNA for the CDR3: TGCGCCAGCAGCCTTTTTTGGGAGGGGGACACTGAAGCTTTCTTT. Full variable domain (missing parts from reference TRBV5-1 and TRBJ1-1): KAGVTQTPRYLIKTRGQQVTLSCSPISGHRSVSWYQQTPGQGLQFLFEYFSETQRNKGNFPGRFSGRQFSNSRSEMNVSTLELGDSALYLCASSLFWEGDTEAFFGQGTRLTVV.

This chain joins TRBV5-4 and TRBJ1-1; the match to TRBD1 covers 11 bases. Unmatched junction bases numbered 5, after V lost 4 bases and J lost 0 bases. Germline CDR1 reads SGHNT; CDR2 reads YYREEE (reference sequence). This CDR3 is 16 amino acids long. The CDR3, as DNA: TGTGCCAGCAGCCTAGGACAGGGGGCATTGAACACTGAAGCTTTCTTT. It specifies CASSLGQGALNTEAFF.

The V gene is TRBV18, the J gene TRBJ1-1; 8 nucleotides align to TRBD1. J gave up 4 bases and V 0 bases, and 4 bases lay outside the gene matches. Germline V gene lookup returns CDR1 KGHSH and CDR2 LQKENI. There are 15 residues in the CDR3. The CDR3 nucleotides read TGTGCCAGCTCACCACCACAGGGGGAGGGCACTGAAGCTTTCTTT. Residues: CASSPPQGEGTEAFF. Supplemented by reference TRBV18 and TRBJ1-1, the full variable domain reads NAGVMQNPRHLVRRRGQEARLRCSPMKGHSHVYWYRQLPEEGLKFMVYLQKENIIDESGMPKERFSAEFPKEGPSILRIQQVVRGDSAAYFCASSPPQGEGTEAFFGQGTRLTVV.